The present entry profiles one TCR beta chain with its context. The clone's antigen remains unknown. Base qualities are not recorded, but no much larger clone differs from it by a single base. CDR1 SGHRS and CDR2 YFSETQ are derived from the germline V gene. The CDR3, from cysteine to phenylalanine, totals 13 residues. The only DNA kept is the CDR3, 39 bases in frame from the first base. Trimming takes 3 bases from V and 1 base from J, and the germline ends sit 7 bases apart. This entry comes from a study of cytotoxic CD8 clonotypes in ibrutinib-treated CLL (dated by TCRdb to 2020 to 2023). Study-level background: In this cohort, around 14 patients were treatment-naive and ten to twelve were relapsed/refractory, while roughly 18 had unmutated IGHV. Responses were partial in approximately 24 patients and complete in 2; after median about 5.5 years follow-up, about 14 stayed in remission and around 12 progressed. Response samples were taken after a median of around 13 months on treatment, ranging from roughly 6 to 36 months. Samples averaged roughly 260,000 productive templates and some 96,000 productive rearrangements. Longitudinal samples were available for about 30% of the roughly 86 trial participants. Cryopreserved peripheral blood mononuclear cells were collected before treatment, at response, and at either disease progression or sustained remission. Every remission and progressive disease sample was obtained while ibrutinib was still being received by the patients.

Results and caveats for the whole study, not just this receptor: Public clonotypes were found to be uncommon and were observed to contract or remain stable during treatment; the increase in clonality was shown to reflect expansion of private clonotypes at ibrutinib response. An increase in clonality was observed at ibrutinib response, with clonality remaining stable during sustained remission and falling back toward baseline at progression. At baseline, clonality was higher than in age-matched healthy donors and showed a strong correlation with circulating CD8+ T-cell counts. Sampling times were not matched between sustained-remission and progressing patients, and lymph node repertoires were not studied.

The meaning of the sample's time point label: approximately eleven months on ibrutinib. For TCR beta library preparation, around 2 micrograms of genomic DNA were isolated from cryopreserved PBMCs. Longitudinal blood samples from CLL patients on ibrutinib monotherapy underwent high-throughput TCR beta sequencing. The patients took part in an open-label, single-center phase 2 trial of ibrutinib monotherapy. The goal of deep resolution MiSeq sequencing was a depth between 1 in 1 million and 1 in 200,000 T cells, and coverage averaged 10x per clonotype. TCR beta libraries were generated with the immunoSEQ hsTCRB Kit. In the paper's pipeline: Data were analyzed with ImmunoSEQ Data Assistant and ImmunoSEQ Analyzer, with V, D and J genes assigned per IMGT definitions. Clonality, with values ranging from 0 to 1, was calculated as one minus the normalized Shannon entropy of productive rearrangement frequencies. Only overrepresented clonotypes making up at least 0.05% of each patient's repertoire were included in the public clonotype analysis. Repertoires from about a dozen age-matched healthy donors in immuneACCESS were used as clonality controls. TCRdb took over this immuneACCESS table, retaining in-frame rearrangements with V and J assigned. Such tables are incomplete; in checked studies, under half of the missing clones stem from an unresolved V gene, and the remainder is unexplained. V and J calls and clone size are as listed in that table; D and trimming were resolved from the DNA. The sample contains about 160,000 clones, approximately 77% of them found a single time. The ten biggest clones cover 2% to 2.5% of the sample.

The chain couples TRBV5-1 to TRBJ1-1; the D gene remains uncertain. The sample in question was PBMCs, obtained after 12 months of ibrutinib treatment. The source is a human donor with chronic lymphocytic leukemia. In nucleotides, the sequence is TGCGCCAGCAGCTCCCAGGAGAACACTGAAGCTTTCTTT. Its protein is CASSSQENTEAFF.